This T cell receptor (beta chain) was profiled in a study of shared clonotypes between healthy human individuals. The germline gives CDR1 SGHRS, CDR2 YFSETQ. Trimming removed 4 bases from V and 10 bases from J, with 14 bases in between. This CDR3 has 12 residues. Each sorted subset replicate got 200 ng genomic DNA, 30,000 or so genomes. Using immunoSEQ multiplex PCR, the repertoire was profiled, and TCRdb retains in-frame clones only, with some absent. The data show fewer than 2.5 million clones, 93% seen once. Study-level results: Sampling was confined to blood; repertoires within tissues likely differ.

Regarding this clone: The antigen is not known.

The clonotype originates from a young man in good health. Some clones in this sample may be carry-over from other donors' samples. This chain joins TRBV5-1 and TRBJ1-1; perhaps TRBD1 as D (6 bases). The sequencing sample was made of naive CD4+ T cells from PBMCs. This sample's subset: CD45RA+ positively selected. The DNA for the CDR3 is TGCGCCAGCAGCCCGGAGGGGGATGGAGCTTTCTTT. Translation gives CASSPEGDGAFF.